This T cell receptor (beta chain) emerged from a study of neoadjuvant anti-PD-1 for oral cavity cancer (dated by TCRdb to the early 2020s). General notes on the study: Before curative-intent surgical resection, most patients were given three to four biweekly doses of nivolumab at 3 mg/kg. Responders were defined as patients with complete response, partial response or stable disease by RECIST 1.1; non-responders were defined as patients with progression. Patients who did not progress were given a fourth nivolumab dose at about day 43 and had definitive surgical resection on days 50-56. There were 11 to 13 patients in the parent correlative cohort, and the response rate was 33%.

Broad study findings and their caveats: Within PBMCs, T cell clonality (Gini index) was significantly higher in non-responders than responders after neoadjuvant nivolumab. Only a few patients per response group were included in the TCR analyses, and larger cohorts for validation were called for by the authors. Higher pretreatment blood Treg/Th17 ratios correlated with higher pretreatment blood TCRbeta clonality and lower post-treatment tumor TCRbeta clonality.

Comments on this clone: This clone's antigen is unknown. Base qualities are missing; no much larger clone stands one base away.

For deep sequencing, each PBMC sample was run in six replicates, with libraries mostly built from about 0.45 ug of input genomic DNA. The immunoSEQ hsTCRbeta kit was used to prepare TCRbeta libraries according to the manufacturer's instructions. The completed libraries were mixed into a single pool at 3 nM, then sequenced with an Illumina NovaSeq 6000 S4 flow cell. In the authors' own workflow: The immunoSEQ Analyzer handled quality control and preprocessing of the raw data. The analysis was limited to productive rearrangements, and each clonotype was defined by a unique CDR3 amino acid sequence. Using the R package tcR, the researchers computed the Gini-Simpson index as their estimate of repertoire clonality. Student's t test was used to compare Gini indices, and Pearson correlation was used to assess associations with tumor size change. In TCRdb, the immuneACCESS table is reduced to in-frame sequences with V and J assigned. These tables do not hold every clone; where another copy was compared, an unresolved V gene accounts for under half, and the others remain unexplained. V, J and clone size were drawn from that table, and D and trimming were deduced from the DNA. Present in this sample are over 80,000 clones, 70% to 85% of which were seen just once. The top ten clonotypes cover about 3.1% of the sample.

The time point label for this specimen denotes: before neoadjuvant nivolumab. Patients had been newly diagnosed with stage II-IVA oral cavity squamous cell carcinoma, and no prior systemic or radiation treatment had been given to the patients. Everyone in the cohort had locally advanced, HPV-negative oral cavity squamous cell carcinoma. Peripheral blood mononuclear cells were analyzed directly and were not maintained or expanded in culture. Samples came from a longitudinal correlative study of a single-arm phase II trial of neoadjuvant nivolumab in oral cavity squamous cell carcinoma. Subject-matched pre- and post-treatment PBMCs and tumors from three responders and three non-responders were subjected to genomic DNA-based TCRbeta sequencing. Peripheral blood mononuclear cells were drawn once before nivolumab treatment and a second time after treatment, when surgery took place. The Maxwell RSC DNA from Cells kit was used to extract genomic DNA from PBMCs.

The sequencing here drew on PBMCs, taken before nivolumab (anti-PD-1) treatment. The receptor's source is a person aged 35 to 85 with oral cavity squamous cell carcinoma.

The DNA reads TGTGCCTGGAGTGTGGGAACCAAGCAGGAGCAGTACTTC. This yields the protein CAWSVGTKQEQYF. The chain uses TRBV30 and TRBJ2-7; the D gene cannot be named for sure. The V end loses 0 bases and the J end loses 7 bases, and a stretch of 13 bases separates them. From a lookup of the germline V gene (reference sequence), CDR1 and CDR2 are GTSNPN and SVGIG. The CDR3 measures 13 amino acids from cysteine to phenylalanine. The kept DNA is CDR3 alone, 39 bases in frame from the first base. The CDR3, completed at both ends by the reference TRBV30 and TRBJ2-7 genes, gives the full variable domain SQTIHQWPATLVQPVGSPLSLECTVEGTSNPNLYWYRQAAGRGLQLLFYSVGIGQISSEVPQNLSASRPQDRQFILSSKKLLLSDSGFYLCAWSVGTKQEQYFGPGTRLTVT.